A single sample is the source of the 19 T cell receptor beta chains below, sequenced in a study of cytomegalovirus exposure and HLA in healthy donors. The table came from immunoSEQ multiplex PCR; TCRdb's copy has only in-frame clones and leaves some out. The repertoire has some 140,000 clones, around 85% of them found once; the top ten carry approximately 3%. The sample comprised PBMCs. Source of these receptors: a man aged 18 to 30 in good health and CMV-seronegative.

V gene TRBV19 combines with J gene TRBJ1-3; D remains unclear. Per the germline V gene, CDR1 is LNHDA and CDR2 is SQIVND (reference sequence). The CDR3 is 14 residues long. Trimming took 7 bases from V and 2 from J, leaving 12 bases between them. The CDR3 region has the DNA TGTGCCAGTACCGGGGAGATGACTGGAAACACCATATATTTT. As protein: CASTGEMTGNTIYF.

The chain employs TRBV2 and TRBJ2-3; D perhaps matches TRBD2 (5 bases). The germline V gene has CDR1 SNHLY and CDR2 FYNNEI. Trimming stripped 8 bases from V and 1 base from J, with 13 bases between. This CDR3 spans 14 amino acids. The CDR3 loop is CASSGERGTDTQYF. In DNA form, the CDR3 reads TGTGCCAGCTCCGGGGAAAGGGGCACAGATACGCAGTATTTT. Based on the CDR3 plus reference TRBV2 and TRBJ2-3, the full variable domain is EPEVTQTPSHQVTQMGQEVILRCVPISNHLYFYWYRQILGQKVEFLVSFYNNEISEKSEIFDDQFSVERPDGSNFTLKIRSTKLEDSAMYFCASSGERGTDTQYFGPGTRLTVL.

This chain links TRBV6-1 with TRBJ1-6, with D perhaps matching TRBD1 (5 bases). Looked up from germline, CDR1 is MNHNS and CDR2 is SASEGT. The CDR3 covers 15 residues. V was trimmed by 0 bases and J by 7 bases, leaving 10 bases between them. This CDR3 reads CASSEAWGVNSPLHF. In DNA, the CDR3 is TGTGCCAGCAGTGAAGCGTGGGGGGTCAATTCACCCCTCCACTTT.

The chain carries TRBV29-1 and TRBJ2-1, with 9 bases fitting TRBD2. The germline V gene has CDR1 SQVTM and CDR2 ANQGSEA. This CDR3 is 12 amino acids long. V lost 7 bases, J lost 8 bases, and 6 bases stayed unmatched. The CDR3 sequence is CSGGTSFDEQFF. CDR3 nucleotide sequence: TGCAGCGGAGGGACTAGCTTCGATGAGCAGTTCTTC.

The chain employs TRBV10-3 and TRBJ2-7, with TRBD1 identical over 9 bases. CDR3 length: 13 amino acids. The germline gives CDR1 ENHRY, CDR2 SYGVKD. V was clipped by 5 bases and J by 6 bases; unmatched bases: 5. The CDR3 loop is CAISQTGGGEQYF. CDR3 coding DNA: TGTGCCATCAGTCAAACAGGGGGCGGCGAGCAGTACTTC.

The chain joins TRBV2 to TRBJ2-1; 10 nucleotides line up with TRBD1. The CDR3 covers 15 residues. Germline lookup yields CDR1 SNHLY and CDR2 FYNNEI. Unmatched junction bases numbered 3, after V lost 3 bases and J lost 4 bases. This CDR3 reads CASSEGQGFYNEQFF. CDR3 DNA: TGTGCCAGCAGTGAGGGACAGGGGTTTTACAATGAGCAGTTCTTC.

The chain combines TRBV30 with TRBJ1-2; no definite D call. The germline gives CDR1 GTSNPN, CDR2 SVGIG (reference sequence). This CDR3 is built from 15 residues. Trimming pared 3 bases from V and 7 bases from J, leaving 21 bases between. In DNA, the CDR3 is TGTGCCTGGAGGCCGGGAGGGCCGCGAAAGCGTGGCTACACCTTC. Its protein is CAWRPGGPRKRGYTF.

The V call is TRBV6-5, the J call TRBJ2-1, with TRBD2 as a possible D gene (7 bases). The CDR3 totals 14 residues. The germline gives CDR1 MNHEY, CDR2 SVGAGI. With 6 bases removed from V and 9 bases from J, the gap between germline ends came to 18 bases. The CDR3 coding sequence is TGTGCCAGCAGGGGAGAGGGGGGGTGGAGTGAGCAGTTCTTC. Its protein product is CASRGEGGWSEQFF.

This chain joins TRBV18 and TRBJ2-7, with D perhaps TRBD1 (6 bases). This CDR3 region has 15 residues. Trimming removed 3 bases from V and 0 bases from J, with 12 bases in between. Per germline, CDR1 KGHSH and CDR2 LQKENI. The CDR3 loop is CASSPGPDSSYEQYF. DNA for the CDR3: TGTGCCAGCTCACCGGGACCGGACAGCTCCTACGAGCAGTACTTC. Variable domain in full (rest from reference TRBV18 and TRBJ2-7): NAGVMQNPRHLVRRRGQEARLRCSPMKGHSHVYWYRQLPEEGLKFMVYLQKENIIDESGMPKERFSAEFPKEGPSILRIQQVVRGDSAAYFCASSPGPDSSYEQYFGPGTRLTVT.

A single count supports this clone. This sequence joins TRBV12-5 and TRBJ1-2; tentative D call: TRBD1 (5 bases). Germline V CDR1 and CDR2: LGHNT, FRNRAP. This CDR3 has 15 amino acids. The ends were cut back, 3 bases at V and 8 bases at J, with 19 bases in the middle. CDR3 protein: CASGFGPGQIRGYTF. CDR3 coding DNA: TGTGCTAGTGGTTTCGGGCCAGGACAAATTCGGGGCTACACCTTC.

The rearrangement uses TRBV2 and TRBJ2-6; 10 bases agree with TRBD1. This CDR3 has 16 amino acids. CDR1 is SNHLY and CDR2 is FYNNEI in the germline V gene. V shed 6 bases, J shed 0 bases, and the junction held 2 bases outside the gene matches. The CDR3: CASRTGGASGANVLTF. The CDR3 DNA reads TGTGCCAGCAGGACAGGGGGCGCCTCTGGGGCCAACGTCCTGACTTTC.

The J gene is TRBJ2-7, the V gene TRBV13, with D unclear. This CDR3 region has 13 residues. V dropped 3 bases and J dropped 8 bases, with 14 bases sitting between them. Germline V CDR1 and CDR2: PRHDT, FYEKMQ (reference sequence). CDR3 amino acids: CASSFRREAQQYF. DNA of the CDR3: TGTGCCAGCAGCTTCCGGCGTGAAGCGCAGCAGTACTTC.

This clone was observed once. The chain is built from TRBV10-1 and TRBJ2-5; TRBD1 aligns across 7 bases. Germline lookup yields CDR1 WNHNN and CDR2 SYGVQD (reference sequence). Trimming at V came to 4 bases and at J to 5 bases, leaving 4 bases not matched to a gene. The CDR3 covers 13 residues. CDR3: CASSGQGLETQYF. CDR3 in DNA: TGCGCCAGCAGTGGACAGGGTTTGGAGACCCAGTACTTC.

The J gene is TRBJ1-2, the V gene TRBV6-4; the D gene is possibly TRBD1 (5 bases). The CDR3 contains 11 residues. V was trimmed by 2 bases and J by 8 bases, leaving 6 bases between them. Germline V gene data show CDR1 as MRHNA and CDR2 as SNTAGT. CDR3 coding DNA: TGTGCCAGCAGTGACAGGGGCGGCTACACCTTC. Translating gives CASSDRGGYTF.

The chain joins TRBV9 to TRBJ2-3, with TRBD2 as a possible D gene (5 bases). The length of the CDR3 is 11 residues. CDR1 and CDR2 from the germline V gene are SGDLS and YYNGEE. Here the CDR3 reads CASGHTDTQYF. In DNA form, the CDR3 reads TGTGCGAGCGGCCACACAGATACGCAGTATTTT.

J is TRBJ2-3 and V is TRBV2, with unresolved D. The CDR3 contains 17 residues. Germline V CDR1 and CDR2: SNHLY, FYNNEI. Trimming left V 6 bases short and J 5 bases short, with 24 bases between. The chain's CDR3 is CASSALPGLWNGDTQYF. In DNA form, the CDR3 reads TGTGCCAGCAGCGCACTCCCAGGCCTCTGGAACGGAGATACGCAGTATTTT.

CDR3 coding DNA: TGTGCCAGCTCACCACCCCGGAGCTCGGAAGCTTTCTTT. Translation gives CASSPPRSSEAFF. This sequence joins TRBV18 and TRBJ1-1; D is unclear. The CDR3 sequence is 13 residues long. Between the trimmed V and J ends, which lost 0 bases and 8 bases, there was a span of 10 bases. Germline V CDR1 and CDR2: KGHSH, LQKENI. Drawing the rest from reference TRBV18 and TRBJ1-1, the complete variable domain is NAGVMQNPRHLVRRRGQEARLRCSPMKGHSHVYWYRQLPEEGLKFMVYLQKENIIDESGMPKERFSAEFPKEGPSILRIQQVVRGDSAAYFCASSPPRSSEAFFGQGTRLTVV.

The gene calls are TRBV15 and TRBJ2-7; the D gene is possibly TRBD1 (6 bases). Germline lookup yields CDR1 LNHNV and CDR2 YYDKDF (reference sequence). The CDR3 is made up of 13 amino acids. Deletions cut 1 base from V and 7 bases from J, with 11 bases between. The CDR3 loop is CATSRATDREQYF. The CDR3 nucleotides are TGTGCCACCAGCAGAGCGACGGACAGAGAGCAGTACTTC.

J is TRBJ1-5 and V is TRBV18, with D tentatively TRBD1 (5 bases). The CDR3 runs 13 residues. CDR1 is KGHSH and CDR2 is LQKENI in the germline V gene. The V and J ends lost 8 bases and 5 bases respectively, with 13 bases between them. The CDR3 bases are TGTGCCAGCCATGCAAGGGGCGATCAGCCCCAGCATTTT. It encodes CASHARGDQPQHF.